Presented here are 21 T cell receptor beta chains from one specimen sequenced in a study of blood T cells in healthy people across ages (dated by TCRdb to between 2014 and 2017). Libraries were built with 5' RACE. Data came from an Illumina HiSeq 2500. A second PCR of roughly 7 to 11 cycles was performed with a sample-barcoded 5' primer and a J-beta primer mix. TCRdb took the public reads, trimmed them with fastp at Q25, ran MiXCR for clone calling and kept in-frame beta chains. When rows share a CDR3 protein, they turn into one entry using the most common DNA and genes. Present in this sample are about 1,600,000 distinct CDR3 sequences, about 43% of which were seen just once. 6.5% to 10% of the sample is held by the ten biggest clonotypes. The sequenced material came from blood. These receptors were collected from a woman in her late teens or twenties in good health.

The chain employs TRBV20-1 and TRBJ2-1; 7 nucleotides agree with TRBD2. With 0 bases clipped from V and 3 bases from J, the junction kept 8 bases outside the gene matches. CDR1 and CDR2 from the germline V gene are DFQATT and SNEGSKA (reference sequence). This CDR3 comprises 16 residues. The CDR3 coding sequence is TGCAGTGCTAGAGATCCGGCGGGGGACCACTACAATGAGCAGTTCTTC. Residues: CSARDPAGDHYNEQFF.

This clonotype was found a few times. This sequence joins TRBV5-6 and TRBJ2-7; D is possibly TRBD1 (5 bases). Germline assignment: CDR1 SGHDT and CDR2 YYEEEE. The CDR3 contains 16 residues. The V gene lost 5 bases and the J gene lost 3 bases, with 21 bases spanning the gap. In nucleotides, the CDR3 is TGTGCCAGCAGTCGCACCCCAGGGCCTCCCGTCTACGAGCAGTACTTC. It specifies CASSRTPGPPVYEQYF.

The CDR3 is CASTSPPGLGSYEQYF. CDR3 DNA sequence: TGTGCCAGCACCTCCCCCCCGGGACTAGGTTCCTACGAGCAGTACTTC. The rearrangement joins TRBV28 to TRBJ2-7; TRBD2 aligns across 8 bases. The CDR3 consists of 16 residues. Germline-derived CDR1 and CDR2 are MDHEN and SYDVKM. After removal of 7 bases from V and 1 base from J, the junction contained 12 bases not matched to a gene. Supplemented by reference TRBV28 and TRBJ2-7, the full variable domain reads DVKVTQSSRYLVKRTGEKVFLECVQDMDHENMFWYRQDPGLGLRLIYFSYDVKMKEKGDIPEGYSVSREKKERFSLILESASTNQTSMYLCASTSPPGLGSYEQYFGPGTRLTVT.

This clonotype was found a few times. The V gene is TRBV3-1, the J gene TRBJ2-3; 16 positions match TRBD2. J lost 8 bases, V lost 4 bases, and 12 bases had no gene match. The CDR3 consists of 18 residues. Per the germline V gene, CDR1 is LGHDT and CDR2 is YNNKEL (reference sequence). In DNA form, the CDR3 reads TGTGCCAGCAGCCGTCCCGGGACTAGCGGGGGGGCCTCTGCTACGCAGTATTTT. This encodes CASSRPGTSGGASATQYF.

The chain recombines TRBV29-1 with TRBJ1-1, with D possibly TRBD1 on 5 matching bases. The CDR3 covers 10 residues. Trimming removed 7 bases from V and 12 bases from J, with 15 bases in between. The germline V gene has CDR1 SQVTM and CDR2 ANQGSEA. The CDR3 DNA sequence: TGCAGCGGTGGGGAGGGGAGAACTTTCTTT. Residues: CSGGEGRTFF.

The gene calls are TRBV6-1 and TRBJ2-1; D uncertain. CDR1 is MNHNS, CDR2 SASEGT, per germline. The CDR3 has 12 residues. Trimming cost V 4 bases and J 10 bases, with 11 bases left between them. The CDR3 protein is CASSVGRAEQFF. The CDR3 region has the DNA TGTGCCAGCAGTGTGGGCCGAGCCGAGCAGTTCTTC.

The J gene is TRBJ1-1, the V gene TRBV30; D is unclear. The CDR3 totals 13 residues. CDR1 and CDR2 (germline): GTSNPN, SVGIG (reference sequence). The V gene lost 2 bases and the J gene lost 3 bases, with 10 bases spanning the gap. CDR3 sequence (DNA): TGTGCCTGGAGTCCCTTATCGTACACTGAAGCTTTCTTT. Its protein product is CAWSPLSYTEAFF.

The chain carries TRBV28 and TRBJ2-3; 12 nucleotides align to TRBD2. This CDR3 has 18 residues. CDR1 is MDHEN and CDR2 is SYDVKM in the germline V gene. V shed 1 base, J shed 5 bases, and the junction held 10 bases outside the gene matches. The CDR3 DNA is TGTGCCAGCAGTTTATATGGGGCTAGCGGGGGGGCCATAGATACGCAGTATTTT. It encodes CASSLYGASGGAIDTQYF.

The chain has TRBV6-7 and TRBJ2-5; no definite D call. TRBV6-7 qualifies as an ORF whose function is uncertain. This CDR3 is built from 14 residues. V lost 1 base and J 2 bases, leaving 8 bases between the germline ends. The CDR3 sequence is CASSYCRGQETQYF. CDR3 bases: TGTGCCAGCAGTTACTGTCGAGGACAAGAGACCCAGTACTTC.

The V call is TRBV2, the J call TRBJ1-2; D gene uncertain. V was clipped by 4 bases and J by 4 bases, with 10 bases between them. This CDR3 has 13 amino acids. Per germline, CDR1 SNHLY and CDR2 FYNNEI. Here the CDR3 DNA reads TGTGCCAGCAGTGTAGGTGTCAGCTATGGCTACACCTTC. It codes for CASSVGVSYGYTF.

This chain joins TRBV7-9 and TRBJ1-4; 9 nucleotides agree with TRBD1. Germline V gives CDR1 SEHNR, CDR2 FQNEAQ (reference sequence). V trimming: 1 base; J trimming: 7 bases; junction bases outside the gene matches: 16. The CDR3 is 19 residues long. CDR3 in amino acids: CASSLVKGQGWSQVEKLFF. The CDR3 region has the DNA TGTGCCAGCAGCTTAGTAAAGGGACAGGGATGGAGTCAGGTTGAAAAACTGTTTTTT.

The chain combines TRBV5-1 with TRBJ2-3, with D tentatively TRBD2 (5 bases). V was pared by 2 bases and J by 2 bases, with 15 bases between. There are 16 residues in the CDR3. Germline CDR1 and CDR2: SGHRS and YFSETQ. In DNA form, the CDR3 reads TGCGCCAGCAGCTTCGGTACTAGTGACGCCACAGATACGCAGTATTTT. Protein product: CASSFGTSDATDTQYF.

V gene TRBV6-5 combines with J gene TRBJ2-3, with 12 bases that match TRBD2. After removal of 0 bases from V and 1 base from J, the junction contained 11 bases not matched to a gene. The CDR3 has 20 residues. The V gene's germline CDR1 is MNHEY and CDR2 SVGAGI. CDR3 sequence (DNA): TGTGCCAGCAGTTACTCGGGACTAGCGGGCCCAGTTTGGGGCACAGATACGCAGTATTTT. Protein product: CASSYSGLAGPVWGTDTQYF.

The gene calls are TRBV3-1 and TRBJ2-2; 10 bases align to TRBD2. CDR3 length equals 16 residues. The V segment lost 6 bases and the J segment 4 bases; nucleotides outside the gene matches: 8. The germline V gene encodes CDR1 LGHDT and CDR2 YNNKEL (reference sequence). For the CDR3, the DNA is TGTGCCAGCAGTCCTAGCGGGAGTAGGGGCACCGGGGAGCTGTTTTTT. Its protein product is CASSPSGSRGTGELFF.

The chain couples TRBV2 to TRBJ2-7, with unresolved D. Deletions cut 6 bases from V and 3 bases from J, with 6 bases between. The CDR3 extends over 11 amino acids. The V gene's germline CDR1 is SNHLY and CDR2 FYNNEI. The CDR3 DNA is TGTGCCAGCAGGCTTTACTACGAGCAGTACTTC. It codes for CASRLYYEQYF.

This clonotype turned up a few times. This sequence joins TRBV6-1 and TRBJ2-3; D gene ambiguous. The CDR3 has 14 residues. Germline loops: CDR1 MNHNS, CDR2 SASEGT. V shed 2 bases and J shed 6 bases, with 12 bases lying between them. The CDR3 DNA follows: TGTGCCAGCAGTGAAACCTTCCTTCGGGATACGCAGTATTTT. Encoded protein: CASSETFLRDTQYF.

This clonotype was observed at least ten times. The rearrangement joins TRBV7-3 to TRBJ2-7; 8 bases align to TRBD1. V was clipped by 4 bases and J by 1 base; unmatched bases: 6. The CDR3 runs 15 residues. The germline V gene encodes CDR1 SGHTA and CDR2 FQGTGA. CDR3 sequence (DNA): TGTGCCAGCAGCTCTGGGACAGGTAAATCCTACGAGCAGTACTTC. Its protein product is CASSSGTGKSYEQYF.

The CDR3 nucleotides are TGTGCCAGCGAGGGACAGGGGGAAGATCAGCCCCAGCATTTT. This sequence encodes CASEGQGEDQPQHF. The chain combines TRBV2 with TRBJ1-5, with 11 bases fitting TRBD1. Germline V gene lookup returns CDR1 SNHLY and CDR2 FYNNEI. Trimming removed 8 bases from V and 5 bases from J; junction bases left unmatched: 5. The length of the CDR3 is 14 residues.

This clonotype has at least ten counts. CDR3 coding DNA: TGTGCCAGCAGCTTCATGGGGTCTGGGGCCAACGTCCTGACTTTC. It yields the protein CASSFMGSGANVLTF. The rearrangement uses TRBV7-9 and TRBJ2-6; D is uncertain. Looked up from germline, CDR1 is SEHNR and CDR2 is FQNEAQ (reference sequence). V lost 3 bases and J lost 1, with 7 bases in between. The CDR3 length is 15 residues.

This clonotype was counted a few times. This chain joins TRBV7-8 and TRBJ1-4; D call uncertain. The germline V and J ends were trimmed by 1 base and 1 base, with 10 bases remaining between them. CDR1 SGHVS and CDR2 FQNEAQ come from the germline V gene. The CDR3 is 16 amino acids. The CDR3 nucleotides read TGTGCCAGCAGCTTAGGGGCAGAGGAAACTAATGAAAAACTGTTTTTT. It encodes CASSLGAEETNEKLFF.

This clonotype was counted between two and nine times. The chain links TRBV6-5 to TRBJ1-2; D perhaps matches TRBD1 (6 bases). Trimming cost V 5 bases and J 6 bases, with 13 bases left between them. CDR1 is MNHEY and CDR2 is SVGAGI in the germline V gene. The CDR3 extends over 13 amino acids. Here the CDR3 reads CASSRTGKNGYTF. DNA of the CDR3: TGTGCCAGCAGTCGTACAGGGAAGAATGGCTACACCTTC.